These 30 T cell receptor beta chains originate from one sample sequenced in a study of CD8+ T cells in alopecia areata. The authors sorted pooled cutaneous lymph node cells using CD4, CD8alpha, NKG2D, NKG2ACE and other markers. Extracted RNA was reverse transcribed into cDNA, the sequencing template. TCRdb's table, derived via immunoSEQ multiplex PCR, lists solely in-frame clones and lacks some. Recorded here are approximately 300,000 clones, with no singletons, and the ten leading clones hold more than 1%. Sequenced input: CD4+ T cells sorted from a lymph node. These receptors originate from a C3H/HeJ mouse with alopecia areata. For this mouse line, the MHC haplotype is H2-k.

This clone was observed a handful of times. Genes and germline come from the mouse. The read ends 4 residues shy of where the CDR3 ends; the end is completed using the germline J gene. The chain joins TRBV13-1 to TRBJ1-2; 8 nucleotides line up with TRBD1. V lost 3 bases and J lost 0; bases outside the gene matches: 4. There are 15 residues in the CDR3. Germline assignment: CDR1 NSHNY and CDR2 SYGAGN. The sequenced CDR3 bases are TGTGCCAGCAGTGGGCAACAGGGGGCAAACTCC. Translating gives CASSGQQGANS. The whole CDR3 sequence is CASSGQQGANSDYTF.

Points on this clone: These gene names are mouse names. The sequence runs out 4 residues before the end of the CDR3; the remainder is reconstructed from the germline J gene. The chain joins TRBV19 to TRBJ1-1, with 9 positions matching TRBD1. Germline CDR1 and CDR2: FNHDT and SITEND (reference sequence). The length of the CDR3 is 15 residues. The J segment lost 3 bases and the V segment lost 4 bases, leaving 7 bases of the junction unmatched. The CDR3 DNA, read in part, is TGTGCCAGCAGTCTAATACAGGGGGCGGACACA. Translation: CASSLIQGADT. The CDR3 reads in full as CASSLIQGADTEVFF.

This clone was detected a few times. Gene names denote mouse genes. The read is 3 residues too short to cover the CDR3 end, so that end is filled in from the germline J gene. The V gene is TRBV1, the J gene TRBJ1-6, with 10 bases matching TRBD1. Being an ORF, TRBJ1-6 has a function that is uncertain. V gave up 0 bases and J gave up 7 bases; unmatched junction bases: 3. Germline-derived CDR1 and CDR2 are NSQYPW and LRSPGD (reference sequence). This CDR3 comprises 16 residues. The CDR3 sequence: CTCSADDRGRNSPLYF. The CDR3 DNA, read in part, is TGCACCTGCAGTGCAGATGACAGGGGGCGGAATTCGCCC.

As to this clone: Any gene name here is a mouse gene name. The CDR3 goes on 4 residues after the read ends, and that part is filled in from the germline J gene. The V gene is TRBV29, the J gene TRBJ2-7; D not resolved. Germline loops: CDR1 MSHET, CDR2 SYDVDS. V lost 2 bases and J 2 bases, leaving 7 bases between the germline ends. The CDR3 consists of 13 residues. CDR3 region: CASSLPQAYEQYF. Incomplete CDR3 DNA: TGTGCTAGCAGTTTACCCCAGGCCTAT.

This clone was observed a few times. Genes and germline come from the mouse. The CDR3 end lies 4 residues beyond the end of the read and is filled in from the germline J gene. The chain carries TRBV31 and TRBJ2-3; 10 bases fit TRBD2. The CDR3 consists of 18 residues. J was trimmed by 0 bases and V by 1 base; bases with no gene match: 10. Germline V gene sequence: CDR1 GKSSPN, CDR2 SITVG. The CDR3 reads CAWSRGLGGRGSAETLYF. The sequenced part of the CDR3 DNA is TGTGCCTGGAGTCGAGGGCTGGGGGGGCGCGGTAGTGCAGAA. Supplemented by reference TRBV31 and TRBJ2-3, the full variable domain reads AQTIHQWPVAEIKAVGSPLSLGCTIKGKSSPNLYWYWQATGGTLQQLFYSITVGQVESVVQLNLSASRPKDDQFILSTEKLLLSHSGFYLCAWSRGLGGRGSAETLYFGSGTRLTVL.

Notes on this clone: Genes and germline come from the mouse. The sequenced fragment ends 3 residues before the CDR3 boundary, so the rest is inferred from the germline J gene. The J gene is TRBJ1-6, the V gene TRBV5, with 10 bases aligning to TRBD1. TRBJ1-6 is an ORF, with its function uncertain. The germline gives CDR1 LGHNA, CDR2 YNLKQL (reference sequence). This CDR3 spans 15 amino acids. V gave up 4 bases and J gave up 4 bases; unmatched junction bases: 1. The CDR3 loop is CASSPGQGYNSPLYF. CDR3 DNA (partial): TGTGCCAGCAGCCCGGGACAGGGGTATAATTCGCCC.

This clone has more than one count but fewer than ten. Gene names refer to mouse genes. The CDR3 is cut off 4 residues early in the read; its end comes from the germline J gene. The chain uses TRBV1 and TRBJ1-2; 9 positions match TRBD1. The length of the CDR3 is 13 residues. Germline assignment: CDR1 NSQYPW and CDR2 LRSPGD (reference sequence). The CDR3 sequence: CTCSAGQGDDYTF. The sequenced CDR3 bases are TGCACCTGCAGTGCAGGACAGGGGGAC. The full variable domain, completed using reference TRBV1 and TRBJ1-2, is VTLLEQNPRWRLVPRGQAVNLRCILKNSQYPWMSWYQQDLQKQLQWLFTLRSPGDKEVKSLPGADYLATRVTDTELRLQVANMSQGRTLYCTCSAGQGDDYTFGSGTRLLVI.

Notes on this clone: The gene names here belong to mouse. This CDR3 reads CASNSGTVYAEQFF. Partial CDR3 DNA: TGTGCCAGCAATTCCGGGACAGTCTATGCT. The chain is built from TRBV13-1 and TRBJ2-1; TRBD1 matches at 7 bases. The read finishes 4 residues shy of the CDR3 end, and the germline J gene is used to complete it. The junction had 6 bases not matched to a gene; V was cut back by 6 bases and J by 3 bases. The CDR3 covers 14 residues. Germline V lookup: CDR1 NSHNY, CDR2 SYGAGN.

This clone was observed a few times. Genes here carry mouse names. The read terminates 4 residues before the CDR3 end, so the remaining end is supplied by the germline J gene. The same CDR3 also results from other DNA sequences found in this sample. This sequence joins TRBV31 and TRBJ1-1, with D unclear. The CDR3 is 12 amino acids. Germline assignment: CDR1 GKSSPN and CDR2 SITVG. CDR3 bases read: TGTGCCTGGAGTCTAGGTCAGACA. Translated, it gives CAWSLGQT. In full, the CDR3 reads CAWSLGQTEVFF.

This clone appeared a few times. Gene names are mouse gene names. The sequenced fragment ends 4 residues before the CDR3 boundary, so the rest is inferred from the germline J gene. The same CDR3 also results from other DNA sequences found in this sample. The rearrangement joins TRBV1 to TRBJ2-3, with D possibly being TRBD2 (7 bases). The CDR3 extends over 16 amino acids. V was shortened by 0 bases and J by 0 bases, with 10 bases between the two germline ends. Germline CDR1 and CDR2: NSQYPW and LRSPGD (reference sequence). The CDR3 protein is CTCSADGGPSAETLYF. Incomplete CDR3 DNA: TGCACCTGCAGTGCAGATGGGGGGCCGAGTGCAGAA.

Worth noting for this clone: Gene names denote mouse genes. The DNA ends 4 residues before the CDR3 does, and the rest of the CDR3 is filled in from the germline J gene. This sequence joins TRBV13-3 and TRBJ2-1, with D possibly matching TRBD2 (6 bases). The CDR3 consists of 16 residues. Trimming stripped 0 bases from V and 2 bases from J, with 12 bases between. The germline CDR1 and CDR2 sequences are NNHDY and SYVADS. CDR3 bases read: TGTGCCAGCAGTGATGCTTGGGGGAGGGACTATGCT. This codes for CASSDAWGRDYA. The CDR3, in full, reads CASSDAWGRDYAEQFF.

This clone has just a few counts. The genes and germline here are from mouse. From the germline J gene comes the end of the CDR3, since the read stops 4 residues before it. V usage is TRBV13-2 and J usage is TRBJ2-1, with 9 bases identical to TRBD2. V lost 0 bases, J lost 4 bases, and 8 bases stayed unmatched. CDR3 length: 17 amino acids. CDR1 and CDR2 (germline): NNHNN, SYGAGS (reference sequence). CDR3 DNA, as far as it was read: TGTGCCAGCGGTGATGCAGGGCTGGGGGGGGGATATGCT. Protein: CASGDAGLGGGYA. In full, the CDR3 is CASGDAGLGGGYAEQFF.

This clone was found a few times. Gene names refer to mouse genes. The sequence runs out 4 residues before the end of the CDR3; the remainder is reconstructed from the germline J gene. The genes are TRBV13-2 and TRBJ2-3; 10 nucleotides agree with TRBD2. CDR3 length equals 14 residues. Germline loops: CDR1 NNHNN, CDR2 SYGAGS (reference sequence). V gave up 3 bases and J gave up 4 bases; unmatched junction bases: 2. The CDR3 spells CASGAWGGTETLYF. The CDR3 DNA, read in part, is TGTGCCAGCGGTGCCTGGGGGGGCACAGAA.

This clone appeared a few times. The gene names here belong to mouse. The read ends 4 residues before the CDR3 terminus; that terminus is restored from the germline J gene. The chain carries TRBV13-1 and TRBJ2-7; 7 bases match TRBD1. The junction had 6 bases not matched to a gene; V was cut back by 3 bases and J by 0 bases. Germline V gene sequence: CDR1 NSHNY, CDR2 SYGAGN. This CDR3 region has 15 residues. The covered CDR3 bases are TGTGCCAGCAGTGGCGGGGACAGTCGCTCCTAT. Translated: CASSGGDSRSY. The whole CDR3 reads CASSGGDSRSYEQYF.

Remarks on this clone: The listed genes are named as in mouse. The sequence runs out 4 residues before the end of the CDR3; the remainder is reconstructed from the germline J gene. The rearrangement uses TRBV13-2 and TRBJ2-1; TRBD2 matches 13 bases. There are 16 residues in the CDR3. From germline, CDR1 is NNHNN and CDR2 SYGAGS (reference sequence). Partial CDR3 DNA: TGTGCCAGCGGTGATGCCGGGACTGGGGGGGTATCT. Amino acid sequence: CASGDAGTGGVS. The entire CDR3 protein is CASGDAGTGGVSEQFF.

There are a few counts of this clone. The gene names given are mouse names. Read data end 3 residues before the CDR3 end; the end is taken from the germline J gene. Other DNA sequences in the sample encode the same CDR3. This rearrangement joins TRBV13-1 to TRBJ1-6; TRBD1 is a possible D gene (6 bases). TRBJ1-6 is flagged as an ORF with uncertain function. V was shortened by 5 bases and J by 3 bases, with 9 bases between the two germline ends. Germline lookup yields CDR1 NSHNY and CDR2 SYGAGN. This CDR3 region has 14 residues. CDR3 in amino acids: CASSGTIYNSPLYF. The CDR3 bases that were read are TGTGCCAGCAGCGGGACAATCTATAATTCGCCC.

About this clone: Genes and germline come from the mouse. This same CDR3 is encoded by further DNA sequences in the sample. The CDR3 sequence is CASGDGGTGQLYF. The covered CDR3 bases are TGTGCCAGCGGTGATGGGGGGACCGGG. The J gene is TRBJ2-2, the V gene TRBV13-2, with D perhaps being TRBD1 or TRBD2 (5 bases each). Read data end 4 residues before the CDR3 end; the end is taken from the germline J gene. Trimming cost V 0 bases and J 5 bases, with 5 bases left between them. The CDR3 is 13 amino acids. CDR1 is NNHNN, CDR2 SYGAGS, per germline (reference sequence).

A remark on this clone: Mouse gene names and germline throughout. The read stops 4 residues short of the end of the CDR3; the missing end is completed from the germline J gene. The chain uses TRBV5 and TRBJ2-3; 8 nucleotides agree with TRBD2. The CDR3 contains 13 residues. Losses at the gene ends were 6 bases for V and 1 base for J; bases not matched to a gene: 0. Germline CDR1 is LGHNA and CDR2 is YNLKQL (reference sequence). This chain's CDR3 is CASRLGGAETLYF. The part of the CDR3 DNA that was read is TGTGCCAGCAGACTGGGGGGTGCAGAA.

With regard to this clone: Germline and genes: mouse. Read sequence stops 4 residues before the CDR3 end, and the germline J gene provides the missing end. The same CDR3 also results from other DNA sequences found in this sample. The rearrangement joins TRBV13-3 to TRBJ2-5, with D perhaps TRBD1 (5 bases). The V end lost 3 bases, the J end lost 2 bases, and 7 bases lay between the germline ends. The CDR3 covers 13 residues. CDR1 and CDR2 (germline): NNHDY, SYVADS. This CDR3 reads CASSGTPQDTQYF. The DNA read from the CDR3 is TGTGCCAGCAGTGGGACACCCCAAGAC.

This clone was detected a few times. Gene names refer to mouse genes. With the read ending 4 residues before the CDR3 end, the germline J gene is used to fill in that end. V is TRBV20 and J is TRBJ2-4, with 12 bases fitting TRBD2. Germline V gene sequence: CDR1 GFQATS, CDR2 STVNSAI. This CDR3 region has 12 residues. The sequenced CDR3 bases are TGTGGTGCCGGGACTGGGGGGAAC. Its translation: CGAGTGGN. The full CDR3 is CGAGTGGNTLYF.

This clone has a handful of counts. The gene symbols are mouse symbols. The CDR3: CTCSADWGAGTGQLYF. The CDR3 bases that were read are TGCACCTGCAGTGCAGATTGGGGGGCAGGCACCGGG. This chain links TRBV1 with TRBJ2-2; a weak D match, TRBD2 (7 bases). Coverage ceases 4 residues before the CDR3 finishes, and the germline J gene fills in the end. Germline V CDR1 and CDR2: NSQYPW, LRSPGD (reference sequence). Trimming left V 0 bases short and J 4 bases short, with 12 bases between. The CDR3 is 16 amino acids.

A remark on this clone: These gene names are mouse names. The sequenced fragment ends 4 residues before the CDR3 boundary, so the rest is inferred from the germline J gene. The V call is TRBV13-1, the J call TRBJ1-2; the match to TRBD1 covers 10 bases. The CDR3 runs 17 residues. CDR1 NSHNY and CDR2 SYGAGN come from the germline V gene. V dropped 0 bases and J dropped 0; count of bases not matched to a gene: 5. This chain's CDR3 is CASSDAGTGAPNSDYTF. Partial CDR3 DNA: TGTGCCAGCAGTGATGCAGGGACAGGGGCCCCAAACTCC.

This clone was detected a few times. Germline and genes: mouse. The sequence runs out 4 residues before the end of the CDR3; the remainder is reconstructed from the germline J gene. The chain carries TRBV1 and TRBJ1-2; 9 bases line up with TRBD1. J lost 3 bases, V lost 2 bases, and 4 bases had no gene match. Germline CDR1 reads NSQYPW; CDR2 reads LRSPGD (reference sequence). The CDR3 contains 15 residues. The sequenced part of the CDR3 DNA is TGCACCTGCAGTGCACTACAGGGGGCGGACTCC. This gives the protein CTCSALQGADS. The entire CDR3 sequence reads CTCSALQGADSDYTF.

Concerning this clone itself: Gene names and germline refer to mouse. Sequencing ends 4 residues short of the CDR3 end; the germline J gene provides the rest. Other nucleotide sequences in the sample specify the same CDR3. This sequence joins TRBV5 and TRBJ2-2, with D possibly being TRBD2 (6 bases). Trimming removed 4 bases at V and 0 bases at J, with 9 bases between. The CDR3 is 15 residues long. Germline V gives CDR1 LGHNA, CDR2 YNLKQL (reference sequence). The CDR3 spells CASSPLGANTGQLYF. The CDR3 bases that were read are TGTGCCAGCAGCCCACTGGGAGCAAACACCGGG.

A note on this clone: The genes are named according to mouse. Coverage ceases 4 residues before the CDR3 finishes, and the germline J gene fills in the end. This chain links TRBV31 with TRBJ1-2; 7 nucleotides line up with TRBD1. The CDR3 is made up of 15 amino acids. The junction had 5 bases not matched to a gene; V was cut back by 1 base and J by 0 bases. Germline values: CDR1 GKSSPN, CDR2 SITVG. The CDR3 DNA, read in part, is TGTGCCTGGAGTCGCCGGACAGGTGCAAACTCC. This encodes CAWSRRTGANS. The CDR3 as a whole reads CAWSRRTGANSDYTF.

With regard to this clone: Gene labels here are mouse ones. From the germline J gene comes the end of the CDR3, since the read stops 4 residues before it. Additional DNA sequences in this sample encode the identical CDR3. V gene TRBV1 combines with J gene TRBJ1-2; a possible D gene is TRBD1 (6 bases). V lost 0 bases to trimming and J lost 0 bases, with 11 bases between them. The CDR3 runs 16 residues. Germline V gene sequence: CDR1 NSQYPW, CDR2 LRSPGD (reference sequence). Partial CDR3 DNA: TGCACCTGCAGTGCAGATCCGGGACAAACAAACTCC. Encoded protein: CTCSADPGQTNS. The full CDR3 protein is CTCSADPGQTNSDYTF.

This clone was seen a few times. Gene names refer to mouse genes. The read comes to an end 4 residues before the CDR3 does, leaving the germline J gene to fill in the end. This sample includes further DNA sequences coding for the same CDR3. The genes are TRBV31 and TRBJ2-3; TRBD2 might be the D (7 bases). Germline V gives CDR1 GKSSPN, CDR2 SITVG. The V end was cut by 2 bases, the J end by 0 bases, with 9 bases between. This CDR3 has 14 amino acids. CDR3: CAWSRGASAETLYF. The CDR3 DNA, read in part, is TGTGCCTGGAGTAGGGGGGCTAGTGCAGAA.

About this clone itself: The germline and genes are mouse ones. The sequenced fragment ends 4 residues before the CDR3 boundary, so the rest is inferred from the germline J gene. The chain carries TRBV5 and TRBJ2-5; 14 nucleotides align to TRBD2. Germline V gene data show CDR1 as LGHNA and CDR2 as YNLKQL (reference sequence). The CDR3 extends over 15 amino acids. The CDR3 bases that were read are TGTGCCAGCAGCCACGGGACTGGGGGGGCGGAC. It encodes CASSHGTGGAD. The whole CDR3 reads CASSHGTGGADTQYF.

Concerning this clone: Any gene name here is a mouse gene name. The read ends 4 residues shy of where the CDR3 ends; the end is completed using the germline J gene. This chain connects TRBV5 to TRBJ2-7; possibly TRBD2 for D (6 bases). Germline lookup yields CDR1 LGHNA and CDR2 YNLKQL (reference sequence). V was trimmed by 0 bases and J by 2 bases, leaving 11 bases between them. The CDR3 runs 15 residues. The sequenced CDR3 bases are TGTGCCAGCAGCCAAGATCTCTGGGGTGCCTAT. This encodes CASSQDLWGAY. The CDR3 in its entirety is CASSQDLWGAYEQYF.

This clone was counted at least ten times. Mouse gene names apply. Sequencing ends 3 residues short of the CDR3 end; the germline J gene provides the rest. The chain employs TRBV17 and TRBJ1-6; D remains ambiguous. TRBJ1-6 counts as an open reading frame of uncertain function. The CDR3 covers 13 residues. In germline, CDR1 is MNHDT, CDR2 YYDKIL. Trimming shortened V by 2 bases and J by 7 bases, and 6 bases separated the two germline ends. The CDR3 here is CASSRNRNSPLYF. CDR3 DNA (partial): TGTGCTAGCAGTAGAAACAGAAATTCGCCC.